A single sample is the source of the 21 T cell receptor beta chains below, sequenced in a study of T cells in Graves' hyperthyroidism and ophthalmopathy. TCR beta CDR3 region amplification was performed from RNA transcripts. A set of HTBI primers served as the primers for a first-round RT-PCR of the TCR CDR3. TCRdb re-derived calls from the multiplex PCR reads in MiXCR, one entry per CDR3 protein. The repertoire holds over 650,000 distinct CDR3 sequences, with about a sixth as singletons. Sequences were obtained from blood. These TCRs come from a man between 18 and 35 years old with Graves' hyperthyroidism.

This clonotype came up a few times. This chain uses TRBV29-1 with TRBJ2-1; D possibly matches TRBD1 or TRBD2 (6 bases each). In germline, CDR1 is SQVTM, CDR2 ANQGSEA. V lost 6 bases and J 4 bases, leaving 16 bases between the germline ends. CDR3 length: 14 amino acids. DNA of the CDR3: TGCAGCGTGCGTGGGGGGCGCCGGTACAATGAGCAGTTCTTC. It yields the protein CSVRGGRRYNEQFF.

This clonotype was counted many times. CDR3 residues: CASSTSGRSTDTQYF. The CDR3, as DNA: TGTGCCAGCAGCACTAGCGGGAGATCCACAGATACGCAGTATTTT. This rearrangement joins TRBV11-2 to TRBJ2-3; 11 bases are shared with TRBD2. This CDR3 contains 15 residues. Trimming cost V 5 bases and J 2 bases; bases outside gene matches: 3. Germline V lookup: CDR1 SGHAT, CDR2 FQNNGV.

The sample holds many counts of this clonotype. The rearrangement links TRBV19 to TRBJ2-2; TRBD2 aligns across 10 bases. J was trimmed by 1 base and V by 6 bases; bases with no gene match: 2. Germline loops: CDR1 LNHDA, CDR2 SQIVND (reference sequence). This CDR3 comprises 15 residues. CDR3 nucleotides: TGTGCCAGTAGCGCTAGCGGGGGGAACACCGGGGAGCTGTTTTTT. Amino acids: CASSASGGNTGELFF.

This clonotype was detected a few times. This chain links TRBV20-1 with TRBJ2-3; TRBD2 matches at 12 bases. With 5 bases clipped from V and 1 base from J, the junction kept 1 base outside the gene matches. Germline V gives CDR1 DFQATT, CDR2 SNEGSKA (reference sequence). The CDR3 spans 14 residues. The chain's CDR3 is CSAGLAGRTDTQYF. Here the CDR3 DNA reads TGCAGTGCTGGACTAGCGGGACGCACAGATACGCAGTATTTT.

This clonotype appeared many times. This rearrangement joins TRBV28 to TRBJ1-2; 8 positions match TRBD1. Germline V gene lookup returns CDR1 MDHEN and CDR2 SYDVKM. V was pared by 6 bases and J by 3 bases, with 12 bases of the junction left unmatched. This CDR3 is built from 16 residues. This CDR3 reads CASSPRGLRTDYGYTF. The DNA for the CDR3 is TGTGCCAGCAGCCCCAGGGGGCTCAGAACCGACTATGGCTACACCTTC.

The chain employs TRBV4-1 and TRBJ2-4; TRBD2 might be the D (6 bases). CDR1 MGHRA and CDR2 YSYEKL come from the germline V gene. This CDR3 spans 14 amino acids. V dropped 1 base and J dropped 8 bases, with 12 bases sitting between them. The CDR3 bases are TGCGCCAGCAGCCAAGCCCGGGACTTCGACATTCAGTACTTC. Protein: CASSQARDFDIQYF.

Note on this clonotype: Just one base apart from a much larger clone, this may be a read error. Since the CDR3 does not end with the conserved phenylalanine or tryptophan, this likely comes from a read error. This rearrangement joins TRBV7-2 to TRBJ2-1, with 11 bases that match TRBD2. The trim removed 2 bases at V and 7 bases at J, leaving 1 base unmatched. Per the germline V gene, CDR1 is SGHTA and CDR2 is FQGNSA. This CDR3 has 14 residues. DNA of the CDR3: TGTGCCAGCAGCTTAACTAGCGGGGGAAATGAGCAGTTCCTC. This sequence encodes CASSLTSGGNEQFL.

This clonotype was counted at least ten times. The CDR3 DNA is TGTGCCAGCAGTTTTCAGGGGCATAACTACAATGAGCAGTTCTTC. Translating it yields CASSFQGHNYNEQFF. The V gene is TRBV28, the J gene TRBJ2-1, with D possibly matching TRBD1 (6 bases). V shed 3 bases and J shed 3 bases, with 12 bases lying between them. This CDR3 has 15 amino acids. Germline lookup yields CDR1 MDHEN and CDR2 SYDVKM.

This clonotype was seen a few times. This chain uses TRBV7-9 with TRBJ1-2; D unclear. CDR1 is SEHNR and CDR2 is FQNEAQ in the germline V gene (reference sequence). This CDR3 region has 13 residues. The V end was cut by 6 bases, the J end by 1 base, with 9 bases between. CDR3 region: CASRSSGNYGYTF. The DNA for the CDR3 is TGTGCCAGCAGATCCTCGGGTAACTATGGCTACACCTTC.

The V call is TRBV24-1, the J call TRBJ2-1; TRBD1 agrees at 9 bases. The assigned J gene may be wrong: the sequence end matches TRBJ2-7 better. The CDR3 is made up of 13 amino acids. Germline V CDR1 and CDR2: KGHDR, SFDVKD. Here the CDR3 DNA reads TGTGCCATCGAGGACAGGGGTTACAATGAGCAGTACTTC. Its translation: CAIEDRGYNEQYF.

The rearrangement joins TRBV18 to TRBJ2-3, with 9 bases identical to TRBD2. The ends lost 3 bases at V and 4 bases at J; junction bases unmatched: 5. The CDR3 has 15 amino acids. CDR1 is KGHSH, CDR2 LQKENI, per germline. CDR3 sequence: CASSPTSGSPDTQYF. CDR3 nucleotides: TGTGCCAGCTCACCCACTAGCGGGTCTCCAGATACGCAGTATTTT.

In this sample, this clonotype turned up a few times. This chain connects TRBV28 to TRBJ2-4; D assignment may be TRBD1 or TRBD2 (5 bases each). The CDR3 is 13 residues long. Germline V gene sequence: CDR1 MDHEN, CDR2 SYDVKM. The V and J ends lost 10 bases and 8 bases respectively, with 18 bases between them. This chain's CDR3 is CATLLGTQDIQYF. CDR3 in DNA: TGTGCCACCCTCCTCGGGACCCAAGACATTCAGTACTTC.

This clonotype has a count of ten or more. This chain joins TRBV2 and TRBJ2-7, with 8 bases identical to TRBD2. This CDR3 has 13 residues. V was pared by 5 bases and J by 2 bases, with 2 bases of the junction left unmatched. Germline-derived CDR1 and CDR2 are SNHLY and FYNNEI. The CDR3 region is CASSMTSAYEQYF. CDR3 in DNA: TGTGCCAGCAGTATGACTAGCGCCTACGAGCAGTACTTC.

This clonotype was picked up a small number of times. This chain connects TRBV19 to TRBJ2-2; maybe TRBD1 (6 bases). Germline loops: CDR1 LNHDA, CDR2 SQIVND (reference sequence). The V and J ends lost 5 bases and 1 base respectively, with 8 bases between them. This CDR3 is built from 14 residues. CDR3 bases: TGTGCCAGTAGTTCACAGGGGAACACCGGGGAGCTGTTTTTT. Its protein product is CASSSQGNTGELFF.

This clonotype was observed at least ten times. The CDR3 reads CATRGDRGNDEQYF. As DNA, the CDR3 is TGTGCCACCCGGGGGGACAGGGGTAACGACGAGCAGTACTTC. The V call is TRBV10-3, the J call TRBJ2-7; 10 bases line up with TRBD1. This CDR3 region has 14 residues. V was pared by 10 bases and J by 5 bases, with 11 bases of the junction left unmatched. Germline CDR1 is ENHRY and CDR2 is SYGVKD.

The chain combines TRBV20-1 with TRBJ2-7; D tentatively reads TRBD1 or TRBD2 (5 bases each). The CDR3 loop spans 13 amino acids. The germline V gene encodes CDR1 DFQATT and CDR2 SNEGSKA (reference sequence). V dropped 6 bases and J dropped 5 bases, with 17 bases sitting between them. In DNA, the CDR3 is TGCAGTGCCCCGGGACGCCAGCTGGACGAGCAGTACTTC. Translated: CSAPGRQLDEQYF.

This clonotype was seen a handful of times. V is TRBV6-1 and J is TRBJ2-2; no reliable D call. The CDR3 is made up of 12 amino acids. Germline assignment: CDR1 MNHNS and CDR2 SASEGT. With 11 bases removed from V and 4 bases from J, the gap between germline ends came to 11 bases. In DNA, the CDR3 is TGTGCCGCCGAAATTGGCACCGGGGAGCTGTTTTTT. This gives the protein CAAEIGTGELFF.

This clonotype was counted ten times or more. CDR3 DNA sequence: TGTGCCATCAGATCAATTCTACGTACGGGCTACAATGAGCAGTTCTTC. It translates to CAIRSILRTGYNEQFF. The chain has TRBV10-3 and TRBJ2-1; D gene ambiguous. Trimming left V 6 bases short and J 3 bases short, with 18 bases between. Germline CDR1 and CDR2: ENHRY and SYGVKD. This CDR3 comprises 16 residues.

This clonotype was seen more than once but under ten times. Being one base from a much bigger clone, this may be a read error. This CDR3 fails to terminate in the conserved phenylalanine or tryptophan, so it likely reflects a read error. CDR3 protein: CASSYPGRSPEAFL. In nucleotides, the CDR3 is TGTGCCAGCAGTTACCCAGGGCGGAGTCCTGAAGCTTTCCTT. The genes are TRBV6-5 and TRBJ1-1; D perhaps matches TRBD1 (5 bases). V lost 2 bases and J 6 bases, leaving 13 bases between the germline ends. The CDR3 covers 14 residues. Looked up from germline, CDR1 is MNHEY and CDR2 is SVGAGI.

Of note for this clonotype: A read error may be the cause here, since a much bigger clone is one base away. The chain has TRBV28 and TRBJ2-7, with D tentatively TRBD2 (6 bases). The CDR3 has 15 amino acids. The germline gives CDR1 MDHEN, CDR2 SYDVKM. The CDR3 loop is CAGSFYGSSSYEQYF. The CDR3 DNA sequence: TGTGCCGGCAGTTTTTACGGGAGCAGCTCCTACGAGCAGTACTTC.

This clonotype was counted between two and nine times. The chain combines TRBV20-1 with TRBJ1-5; D might be TRBD1 (5 bases). CDR1 is DFQATT, CDR2 SNEGSKA, per germline (reference sequence). Trimming removed 0 bases at V and 6 bases at J, with 18 bases between. This CDR3 is built from 16 residues. This CDR3 is CSARDRRQGRRQPQHF. CDR3 DNA sequence: TGCAGTGCTAGAGATCGTCGGCAGGGTCGGCGTCAGCCCCAGCATTTT.